The 19 T cell receptor beta chains presented below share a single source sample, sequenced in a study of Ad26.COV2.S vaccination and SARS-CoV-2 variants. Treatment given: roughly 19 received Ad26.COV2.S at low or high dose, single or two shots; 5 received placebo; per-sample allocation not given. At day 63 after the first vaccine or placebo injection, samples were drawn. Repertoires were generated with immunoSEQ multiplex PCR, while TCRdb's copy carries only in-frame clones and drops some. The sample lists roughly 500,000 clones; 80% to 90% were seen once. The sample here was peripheral blood, taken in a trial of Ad26.COV2.S vaccine versus placebo. These receptor sequences come from a person aged 18-65 years who received the Ad26.COV2.S COVID-19 vaccine or a placebo.

The V gene is TRBV3-1 (or the pseudogene TRBV3-2), the J gene TRBJ2-2; no reliable D call. The V gene's germline CDR1 is LGHDT and CDR2 YNNKEL (reference sequence). The germline V and J ends were trimmed by 6 bases and 6 bases, with 5 bases remaining between them. CDR3 length: 11 residues. DNA for the CDR3: TGTGCCAGCAGACCGCCCGGGGAGCTGTTTTTT. It encodes CASRPPGELFF.

The sample holds one count of this clone. This chain connects TRBV6-6 to TRBJ1-5; D is undetermined. The germline CDR1 and CDR2 sequences are MNHNY and SVGAGI (reference sequence). V lost 0 bases and J lost 5, with 14 bases in between. This CDR3 spans 16 amino acids. CDR3 bases: TGTGCCAGCAGTTACTCGGTAACAGACGATGATCAGCCCCAGCATTTT. Residues: CASSYSVTDDDQPQHF.

The rearrangement uses TRBV27 and TRBJ1-1; D is perhaps TRBD1 (5 bases). The CDR3 extends over 15 amino acids. V was shortened by 1 base and J by 0 bases, with 9 bases between the two germline ends. The germline CDR1 and CDR2 sequences are MNHEY and SMNVEV (reference sequence). The CDR3 DNA sequence: TGTGCCAGCAGTTTATGGGGCAGCCTGAACACTGAAGCTTTCTTT. It specifies CASSLWGSLNTEAFF.

The chain links TRBV14 to TRBJ1-6, with TRBD1 as a possible D gene (6 bases). This CDR3 has 16 amino acids. Trimming took off 3 bases at V and 7 bases at J, with 16 bases between the two ends. Germline values: CDR1 SGHDN, CDR2 FVKESK. The CDR3 coding sequence is TGTGCCAGCAGCCACCCGAGGGGGACACCGAATTCACCCCTCCACTTT. It codes for CASSHPRGTPNSPLHF. The entire variable domain, with the rest obtained from reference TRBV14 and TRBJ1-6, is as follows: EAGVTQFPSHSVIEKGQTVTLRCDPISGHDNLYWYRRVMGKEIKFLLHFVKESKQDESGMPNNRFLAERTGGTYSTLKVQPAELEDSGVYFCASSHPRGTPNSPLHFGNGTRLTVT.

V gene TRBV3-1 (or the pseudogene TRBV3-2) combines with J gene TRBJ2-3, with a weak D call TRBD2 (6 bases). The germline V and J ends were trimmed by 3 bases and 4 bases, with 11 bases remaining between them. CDR3 size: 14 residues. The germline V gene has CDR1 LGHDT and CDR2 YNNKEL (reference sequence). The CDR3 spells CASSQEGRPDTQYF. CDR3 DNA: TGTGCCAGCAGCCAGGAGGGGAGGCCAGATACGCAGTATTTT.

This clone has only one observation. The rearrangement uses TRBV18 and TRBJ2-1; 7 nucleotides line up with TRBD1. This CDR3 spans 16 amino acids. CDR1 and CDR2 (germline): KGHSH, LQKENI. The trim removed 3 bases at V and 5 bases at J, leaving 10 bases unmatched. In nucleotides, the CDR3 is TGTGCCAGCTCACCCCCCTCAGGGGGTGGGGACAATGAGCAGTTCTTC. This translates into CASSPPSGGGDNEQFF. The variable domain in full, with the rest retrieved from reference TRBV18 and TRBJ2-1, is NAGVMQNPRHLVRRRGQEARLRCSPMKGHSHVYWYRQLPEEGLKFMVYLQKENIIDESGMPKERFSAEFPKEGPSILRIQQVVRGDSAAYFCASSPPSGGGDNEQFFGPGTRLTVL.

This chain joins TRBV12-3 or TRBV12-4 and TRBJ2-3; D ambiguous. There are 13 residues in the CDR3. Trimming left V 7 bases short and J 6 bases short, with 14 bases between. The CDR3 protein is CASTLETWDTQYF. In DNA form, the CDR3 reads TGTGCCAGCACCCTTGAGACTTGGGATACGCAGTATTTT.

V gene TRBV6-5 combines with J gene TRBJ1-2; D perhaps matches TRBD1 (6 bases). In germline, CDR1 is MNHEY, CDR2 SVGAGI. There are 12 residues in the CDR3. V was trimmed by 11 bases and J by 4 bases, leaving 14 bases between them. CDR3 sequence (DNA): TGTGCCGCAGGCGGGGGGCGCTATGGCTACACCTTC. This translates into CAAGGGRYGYTF.

The V gene is TRBV5-6, the J gene TRBJ1-4; 10 bases line up with TRBD1. The junction had 2 bases not matched to a gene; V was cut back by 2 bases and J by 7 bases. Germline-derived CDR1 and CDR2 are SGHDT and YYEEEE. The CDR3 length is 14 residues. CDR3 amino acids: CASSFRDRGEKLFF. The CDR3 bases are TGTGCCAGCAGCTTCCGGGACAGGGGTGAAAAACTGTTTTTT. The variable domain in full, with the rest retrieved from reference TRBV5-6 and TRBJ1-4, is DAGVTQSPTHLIKTRGQQVTLRCSPKSGHDTVSWYQQALGQGPQFIFQYYEEEERQRGNFPDRFSGHQFPNYSSELNVNALLLGDSALYLCASSFRDRGEKLFFGSGTQLSVL.

The genes are TRBV7-3 and TRBJ2-1, with 11 nucleotides matching TRBD2. This CDR3 has 15 amino acids. V shed 4 bases, J shed 8 bases, and the junction held 7 bases outside the gene matches. CDR1 and CDR2 (germline): SGHTA, FQGTGA. The CDR3 loop is CASSYLAGGPHEQFF. DNA for the CDR3: TGTGCCAGCAGCTACTTAGCGGGAGGGCCCCATGAGCAGTTCTTC.

The chain recombines TRBV10-3 with TRBJ2-7, with TRBD2 identical over 7 bases. The length of the CDR3 is 15 residues. The germline gives CDR1 ENHRY, CDR2 SYGVKD. V was pared by 3 bases and J by 7 bases, with 12 bases of the junction left unmatched. Written as DNA, the CDR3 is TGTGCCATCAGTGAAGTGGGGATCAACGGGAGGGAGCAGTACGTC. Translating it yields CAISEVGINGREQYV.

The V and J genes are TRBV7-3 and TRBJ1-2; possibly TRBD1 for D (5 bases). Trimming pared 0 bases from V and 5 bases from J, leaving 13 bases between. Germline CDR1 is SGHTA and CDR2 is FQGTGA. CDR3 length: 15 residues. The CDR3 DNA sequence: TGTGCCAGCAGCTTAACTGGCGGGGGGTTGTATGGCTACACCTTC. Its protein product is CASSLTGGGLYGYTF.

The sample holds one count of this clone. This chain uses TRBV29-1 with TRBJ2-5; 9 nucleotides agree with TRBD1. Per germline, CDR1 SQVTM and CDR2 ANQGSEA. V dropped 7 bases and J dropped 4; count of bases not matched to a gene: 7. This CDR3 is built from 13 residues. This CDR3 is CSALTGGGETQYF. The CDR3 coding sequence is TGCAGCGCCTTAACAGGGGGCGGAGAGACCCAGTACTTC.

The V call is TRBV28, the J call TRBJ2-3; 7 bases line up with TRBD2. V lost 7 bases to trimming and J lost 4 bases; unmatched junction nucleotides: 20. The CDR3 runs 18 residues. Germline assignment: CDR1 MDHEN and CDR2 SYDVKM. The CDR3 nucleotides read TGTGCCAGCACCTCATTGGCGGGGGTGGGTAGTCTTGCAGATACGCAGTATTTT. This gives the protein CASTSLAGVGSLADTQYF.

The chain links TRBV7-9 to TRBJ1-1; D uncertain. The CDR3 consists of 14 residues. Trimming pared 1 base from V and 5 bases from J, leaving 11 bases between. Germline assignment: CDR1 SEHNR and CDR2 FQNEAQ (reference sequence). The CDR3 DNA follows: TGTGCCAGCAGCTTAGTGATCCTGAGTACTGAAGCTTTCTTT. It yields the protein CASSLVILSTEAFF.

This chain uses TRBV5-1 with TRBJ1-4, with 7 nucleotides matching TRBD1. CDR1 is SGHRS, CDR2 YFSETQ, per germline. The CDR3 has 15 residues. With V trimmed by 5 bases and J by 0 bases, 4 bases remained unmatched. This CDR3 reads CASRYQGATNEKLFF. CDR3 DNA: TGCGCCAGCAGATATCAGGGGGCAACTAATGAAAAACTGTTTTTT.

The chain uses TRBV24-1 and TRBJ2-1; weak D call: TRBD1 (5 bases). The CDR3 length is 13 residues. Per germline, CDR1 KGHDR and CDR2 SFDVKD. Trimming left V 4 bases short and J 8 bases short, with 11 bases between. The chain's CDR3 is CATSDPDIDEQFF. CDR3 sequence (DNA): TGTGCCACCAGTGACCCGGACATCGATGAGCAGTTCTTC.

In this sample, this clone turned up once. J is TRBJ1-5 and V is TRBV6-2 or TRBV6-3; D call uncertain. Germline lookup yields CDR1 MNHEY and CDR2 SVGEGT. V was clipped by 0 bases and J by 7 bases, with 13 bases between them. CDR3 size: 15 residues. CDR3 protein: CASSYSRTGRQPQHF. CDR3 coding DNA: TGTGCCAGCAGTTACTCGCGCACGGGCCGCCAGCCCCAGCATTTT.

V usage is TRBV11-3 and J usage is TRBJ2-2; unclear D gene. The CDR3 is 17 residues long. CDR1 is SGHNT, CDR2 YENEEA, per germline. V was trimmed by 5 bases and J by 0 bases, leaving 16 bases between them. The CDR3 DNA reads TGTGCCAGCAGCCGAGGATCCCCGGCGGCGAACACCGGGGAGCTGTTTTTT. Amino acid sequence: CASSRGSPAANTGELFF. The full variable domain, completed using reference TRBV11-3 and TRBJ2-2, is EAGVVQSPRYKIIEKKQPVAFWCNPISGHNTLYWYLQNLGQGPELLIRYENEEAVDDSQLPKDRFSAERLKGVDSTLKIQPAELGDSAVYLCASSRGSPAANTGELFFGEGSRLTVL.